Reported below is one T cell receptor (beta chain). Using unique molecular identifiers, the investigators prepared the TCRbeta library. Each CDR3 protein gets one entry after TCRdb re-called the PCR reads with MiXCR. The data show 98,000 or so distinct CDR3 sequences, less than 25% seen once. CDR1 is SGHKS and CDR2 is YYEKEE in the germline V gene (reference sequence). The CDR3 consists of 15 residues. The germline V and J ends were trimmed by 2 bases and 6 bases, with 15 bases remaining between them. This entry is derived from a study of T-cell reconstitution after alpha-beta-depleted transplantation in children.

Sequenced material: PBMCs, taken before TCRalphabeta/CD19-depleted stem cell transplant. J is TRBJ1-5 and V is TRBV5-5; tentatively, D is TRBD1 (6 bases). This sequence originates from a boy younger than 10 with acute lymphoblastic leukemia, due to receive a stem cell transplant. In DNA form, the CDR3 reads TGTGCCAGCAGCTTTCGAGGGGGGGAAGGTCAGCCCCAGCATTTT. Residues: CASSFRGGEGQPQHF.